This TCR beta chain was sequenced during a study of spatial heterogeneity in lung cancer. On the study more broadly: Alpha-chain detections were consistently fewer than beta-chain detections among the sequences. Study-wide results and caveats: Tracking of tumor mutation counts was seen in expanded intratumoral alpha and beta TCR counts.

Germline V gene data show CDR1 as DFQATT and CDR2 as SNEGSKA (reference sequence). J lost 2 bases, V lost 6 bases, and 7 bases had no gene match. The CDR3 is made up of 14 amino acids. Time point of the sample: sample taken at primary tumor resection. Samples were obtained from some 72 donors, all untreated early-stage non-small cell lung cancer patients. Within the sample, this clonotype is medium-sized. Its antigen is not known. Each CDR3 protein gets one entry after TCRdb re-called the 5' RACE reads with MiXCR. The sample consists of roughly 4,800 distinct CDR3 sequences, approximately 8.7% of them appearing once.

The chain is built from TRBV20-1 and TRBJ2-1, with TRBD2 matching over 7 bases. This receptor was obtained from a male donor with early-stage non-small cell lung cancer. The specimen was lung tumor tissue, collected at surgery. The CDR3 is CSAPVLAAYNEQFF. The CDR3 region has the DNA TGCAGTGCCCCCGTGCTAGCGGCCTACAATGAGCAGTTCTTC.